These 26 T cell receptor beta chains share one sample of origin, sequenced in a study of T-cell reconstitution after alpha-beta-depleted transplantation in children. Preparing the TCRbeta library involved the use of unique molecular identifiers. TCRdb re-called the PCR reads through MiXCR, storing one row per CDR3 protein. The table records 90,000 to 95,000 distinct CDR3 sequences, 12% of them present only once. The sequencing used PBMCs from the stem cell graft donor, collected from the stem cell graft. The receptors here all came from a human donor who donated a stem cell graft to a child with inherited bone marrow failure.

This clonotype was counted at least ten times. The chain joins TRBV11-1 to TRBJ2-3, with D maybe TRBD2 (6 bases). The CDR3 consists of 16 residues. The germline V gene has CDR1 SGHAT and CDR2 FQDESV (reference sequence). V lost 8 bases, J lost 4 bases, and 22 bases lay in between. CDR3 protein: CASRGTLKGRSDTQYF. The CDR3, as DNA: TGTGCCAGCCGCGGGACTCTCAAAGGGCGGTCAGATACGCAGTATTTT.

This clonotype was observed a handful of times. The chain carries TRBV7-2 and TRBJ1-2, with TRBD1 matching over 8 bases. Germline lookup yields CDR1 SGHTA and CDR2 FQGNSA. V lost 4 bases and J lost 3; bases outside the gene matches: 7. This CDR3 region has 15 residues. The CDR3 coding sequence is TGTGCCAGCAGCTCAGCCGGGACAGGAGACTATGGCTACACCTTC. Its translation is CASSSAGTGDYGYTF.

V and J are TRBV6-2 or TRBV6-3 and TRBJ2-1, with D unclear. There are 16 residues in the CDR3. Trimming stripped 6 bases from V and 4 bases from J, with 19 bases between. Looked up from germline, CDR1 is MNHEY and CDR2 is SVGEGT. In DNA form, the CDR3 reads TGTGCCAGCAGCCCCCCACAGCGCCTCAAGTACAATGAGCAGTTCTTC. It translates to CASSPPQRLKYNEQFF.

This clonotype has at least ten counts. J is TRBJ2-2 and V is TRBV10-3; D remains unclear. The V gene lost 11 bases and the J gene lost 4 bases, with 8 bases spanning the gap. CDR1 and CDR2 from the germline V gene are ENHRY and SYGVKD. The CDR3 spans 11 residues. The CDR3 is CARIITGELFF. CDR3 bases: TGTGCCCGAATCATCACCGGGGAGCTGTTTTTT.

This clonotype was detected many times. The rearrangement joins TRBV3-1 to TRBJ2-7; D unresolved. The CDR3 runs to 13 residues. Germline lookup yields CDR1 LGHDT and CDR2 YNNKEL (reference sequence). V gave up 2 bases and J gave up 6 bases, with 11 bases separating them. The CDR3 reads CASSQFGWGEQYF. CDR3 coding DNA: TGTGCCAGCAGCCAATTCGGGTGGGGCGAGCAGTACTTC.

This clonotype was seen many times. This chain joins TRBV12-3 or TRBV12-4 and TRBJ2-1, with D unresolved. CDR3 size: 16 residues. Trimming stripped 5 bases from V and 12 bases from J, with 26 bases between. Here the CDR3 reads CASSEQTKAHVERQFF. The CDR3, as DNA: TGTGCCAGCAGTGAACAGACCAAAGCCCATGTCGAAAGGCAGTTCTTC.

This clonotype was seen at least ten times. The gene calls are TRBV5-1 and TRBJ2-3; the D is unclear. This CDR3 is built from 12 residues. The V and J ends lost 3 bases and 4 bases respectively, with 6 bases between them. Germline assignment: CDR1 SGHRS and CDR2 YFSETQ. CDR3 in DNA: TGCGCCAGCAGCTCAGGTCCAGATACGCAGTATTTT. The encoded protein is CASSSGPDTQYF.

This clonotype appeared many times. CDR3 loop: CSVVLAGYEQFF. CDR3 in DNA: TGCAGCGTAGTACTAGCGGGGTATGAGCAGTTCTTC. V gene TRBV29-1 combines with J gene TRBJ2-1; TRBD2 agrees at 10 bases. Looked up from germline, CDR1 is SQVTM and CDR2 is ANQGSEA. The CDR3 is 12 residues long. With V trimmed by 6 bases and J by 8 bases, 4 bases remained unmatched.

The chain uses TRBV3-1 and TRBJ2-5; D gene unclear. Per germline, CDR1 LGHDT and CDR2 YNNKEL (reference sequence). The CDR3 extends over 12 amino acids. V was cut by 4 bases and J by 5 bases, with 8 bases left in between. The DNA for the CDR3 is TGTGCCAGCAGCCCCATGAGGGAGACCCAGTACTTC. Its translation: CASSPMRETQYF.

This clonotype was detected many times. The chain is built from TRBV13 and TRBJ2-1, with 8 bases identical to TRBD2. Germline assignment: CDR1 PRHDT and CDR2 FYEKMQ (reference sequence). The ends lost 5 bases at V and 7 bases at J; junction bases unmatched: 7. The CDR3 length is 14 residues. CDR3 loop: CASSHRTSRNEQFF. DNA of the CDR3: TGTGCCAGCAGCCATAGGACTAGCCGGAATGAGCAGTTCTTC.

This clonotype came up a few times. This chain joins TRBV4-2 and TRBJ1-4; D ambiguous. The CDR3 loop spans 14 amino acids. V was shortened by 6 bases and J by 6 bases, with 14 bases between the two germline ends. Germline V gene data show CDR1 as LGHNA and CDR2 as YNFKEQ. The CDR3: CASRGTATDEKLFF. CDR3 in DNA: TGTGCCAGCAGAGGCACCGCCACTGATGAAAAACTGTTTTTT.

This clonotype was seen many times. This rearrangement joins TRBV4-2 to TRBJ2-7; weak D call: TRBD2 (5 bases). This CDR3 contains 13 residues. CDR1 LGHNA and CDR2 YNFKEQ come from the germline V gene. Deletions cut 0 bases from V and 6 bases from J, with 9 bases between. CDR3 DNA sequence: TGTGCCAGCAGCCAAGACCCTGAGGGCGAGCAGTACTTC. Translated, it gives CASSQDPEGEQYF.

At least ten counts were recorded for this clonotype. The chain employs TRBV4-2 and TRBJ1-2, with TRBD1 as a possible D gene (6 bases). The CDR3 contains 16 residues. Trimming took off 4 bases at V and 6 bases at J, with 21 bases between the two ends. Germline values: CDR1 LGHNA, CDR2 YNFKEQ. CDR3 residues: CASSRGSGDKGDGYTF. Written as DNA, the CDR3 is TGTGCCAGCAGCCGAGGGTCAGGGGACAAAGGGGATGGCTACACCTTC.

This clonotype was recorded at least ten times. V and J are TRBV7-2 and TRBJ2-3, with 14 bases identical to TRBD2. The CDR3 runs 16 residues. The V and J ends lost 6 bases and 1 base, in that order; junction bases with no gene match: 3. In germline, CDR1 is SGHTA, CDR2 FQGNSA. This chain's CDR3 is CASSSGLAGGTDTQYF. The CDR3 DNA reads TGTGCCAGCAGTTCGGGACTAGCGGGGGGCACAGATACGCAGTATTTT.

This clonotype was detected ten times or more. Here the CDR3 reads CASSFTGGDTQYF. For the CDR3, the DNA is TGTGCCAGCAGCTTCACAGGGGGAGATACGCAGTATTTT. The rearrangement uses TRBV7-9 and TRBJ2-3; 8 bases agree with TRBD1. In germline, CDR1 is SEHNR, CDR2 FQNEAQ (reference sequence). Trimming removed 3 bases from V and 5 bases from J; junction bases left unmatched: 1. This CDR3 spans 13 amino acids.

This clonotype was recorded many times. CDR3 loop: CATQGVAGELFF. The DNA for the CDR3 is TGTGCCACACAGGGGGTAGCCGGGGAGCTGTTTTTT. The chain is built from TRBV12-3 or TRBV12-4 and TRBJ2-2; 8 bases map to TRBD1. This CDR3 has 12 residues. J was trimmed by 6 bases and V by 10 bases; bases with no gene match: 4.

In its sample, this clonotype was seen many times. The J gene is TRBJ1-4, the V gene TRBV7-2, with 7 bases lining up with TRBD1. The CDR3 totals 16 residues. From germline, CDR1 is SGHTA and CDR2 FQGNSA. J lost 9 bases, V lost 5 bases, and 15 bases had no gene match. DNA for the CDR3: TGTGCCAGCAGCCCACCCGAGGCAGGGGGGGAAAAAAAACTGTTTTTT. As protein: CASSPPEAGGEKKLFF.

This clonotype was seen a handful of times. This chain links TRBV9 with TRBJ2-5, with D possibly TRBD1 on 6 matching bases. The CDR3 is 15 residues long. Germline CDR1 and CDR2: SGDLS and YYNGEE. V dropped 0 bases and J dropped 0 bases, with 9 bases sitting between them. Here the CDR3 DNA reads TGTGCCAGCAGCGTAGGTGGACAGCACCAAGAGACCCAGTACTTC. This gives the protein CASSVGGQHQETQYF.

This clonotype appeared many times. The V call is TRBV20-1, the J call TRBJ2-5, with 7 bases matching TRBD2. The CDR3 length is 14 residues. Germline assignment: CDR1 DFQATT and CDR2 SNEGSKA (reference sequence). Trimming removed 0 bases from V and 4 bases from J; junction bases left unmatched: 5. The CDR3 sequence is CSARDLSGAETQYF. The CDR3 DNA reads TGCAGTGCTAGAGATCTAAGCGGGGCAGAGACCCAGTACTTC.

This clonotype was seen at least ten times. The V and J genes are TRBV12-3 or TRBV12-4 and TRBJ2-2; either TRBD1 or TRBD2 may supply D (6 bases each). The CDR3 contains 13 residues. V lost 5 bases and J lost 6, with 10 bases in between. The CDR3 sequence is CASSTGASGELFF. In nucleotides, the CDR3 is TGTGCCAGCAGTACGGGGGCGTCCGGGGAGCTGTTTTTT.

The chain recombines TRBV19 with TRBJ2-7; 8 bases match TRBD1. The germline gives CDR1 LNHDA, CDR2 SQIVND (reference sequence). The CDR3 is 16 residues long. J was trimmed by 5 bases and V by 0 bases; bases with no gene match: 9. This CDR3 is CASSIDPWTGFDEQYF. The CDR3 nucleotides read TGTGCCAGTAGTATAGATCCCTGGACAGGGTTCGACGAGCAGTACTTC.

This clonotype was recorded at least ten times. The rearrangement uses TRBV10-3 and TRBJ2-1; 15 bases fit TRBD2. This CDR3 has 16 amino acids. From germline, CDR1 is ENHRY and CDR2 SYGVKD. J lost 7 bases, V lost 4 bases, and 5 bases had no gene match. The CDR3 is CAISGTSGGAYNEQFF. In nucleotides, the CDR3 is TGTGCCATCAGTGGGACTAGCGGGGGGGCGTATAATGAGCAGTTCTTC.

This clonotype appeared a few times. The CDR3, as DNA: TGTGCCAGCAGTTCCGGACAGGGGGCGGCCAAAAACATTCAGTACTTC. Encoded protein: CASSSGQGAAKNIQYF. The V gene is TRBV6-2 or TRBV6-3, the J gene TRBJ2-4; 11 bases match TRBD1. The CDR3 has 16 residues. Germline V gene data show CDR1 as MNHEY and CDR2 as SVGEGT. V was clipped by 4 bases and J by 1 base; unmatched bases: 3.

This clonotype was observed a few times. The chain joins TRBV5-1 to TRBJ2-1, with 7 bases lining up with TRBD1. The V gene end was trimmed by 0 bases and the J gene end by 6 bases; junction bases not matched to a gene: 3. CDR1 is SGHRS and CDR2 is YFSETQ in the germline V gene. The CDR3 extends over 14 amino acids. This chain's CDR3 is CASSLGGGLNEQFF. CDR3 DNA: TGCGCCAGCAGCTTGGGAGGGGGCCTCAATGAGCAGTTCTTC.

The chain joins TRBV7-6 to TRBJ2-7; D tentatively reads TRBD1 or TRBD2 (5 bases each). This CDR3 region has 14 residues. Germline loops: CDR1 SGHVS, CDR2 FNYEAQ. Deletions cut 1 base from V and 5 bases from J, with 12 bases between. CDR3: CASSLVPGRDEQYF. CDR3 DNA sequence: TGTGCCAGCAGCTTAGTCCCGGGGCGAGACGAGCAGTACTTC.

Concerning this clonotype itself: This sequence may be a read error, since a much larger clone differs from it by one base. The rearrangement joins TRBV7-9 to TRBJ2-4; TRBD2 might be the D (5 bases). The CDR3 runs to 12 residues. Germline values: CDR1 SEHNR, CDR2 FQNEAQ (reference sequence). DNA for the CDR3: TGTTCCAGCAGGCGAGAGGGAGACATTCAGTACTTC. Translating gives CSSRREGDIQYF.